Presented here are 21 T cell receptor beta chains from one specimen sequenced in a study of cytomegalovirus exposure and HLA in healthy donors. Primers for the PCR totalled 60 Vbeta and 13 Jbeta. Only in-frame clones appear in the TCRdb table, and some are missing; sequencing was by immunoSEQ multiplex PCR. The sample holds more than 150,000 clones, 60% to 85% seen once. Sequencing used PBMCs. These receptors all come from a girl between 10 and 17 years old in good health and CMV-seropositive.

This sequence joins TRBV7-9 and TRBJ1-1; D remains ambiguous. The V gene lost 5 bases and the J gene lost 5 bases, with 12 bases spanning the gap. The CDR3 loop spans 13 amino acids. Per the germline V gene, CDR1 is SEHNR and CDR2 is FQNEAQ (reference sequence). The CDR3 nucleotides read TGTGCCAGCAGCCCGGACCCGGGGACTGAAGCTTTCTTT. Amino acids: CASSPDPGTEAFF.

The chain combines TRBV5-1 with TRBJ2-2, with D possibly matching TRBD1 (5 bases). The V and J ends lost 7 bases and 3 bases respectively, with 13 bases between them. The CDR3 totals 14 residues. CDR1 is SGHRS, CDR2 YFSETQ, per germline. CDR3 DNA: TGCGCCAGCTCCCTAAGCAGGGACACCGGGGAGCTGTTTTTT. Residues: CASSLSRDTGELFF.

The chain is built from TRBV19 and TRBJ1-2; TRBD1 aligns across 7 bases. This CDR3 contains 13 residues. V shed 7 bases and J 5 bases; nucleotides not matched to a gene: 7. The germline CDR1 and CDR2 sequences are LNHDA and SQIVND (reference sequence). Here the CDR3 DNA reads TGTGCCAGTACCCCAGAACAGGGGTATGGCTACACCTTC. Its translation: CASTPEQGYGYTF.

V and J are TRBV27 and TRBJ1-1; 9 bases agree with TRBD1. With V trimmed by 4 bases and J by 5 bases, 8 bases remained unmatched. CDR3 size: 15 residues. Germline V lookup: CDR1 MNHEY, CDR2 SMNVEV (reference sequence). The CDR3 DNA is TGTGCCAGCAGTTCGACAGGGGGTGAGTGGACTGAAGCTTTCTTT. The encoded protein is CASSSTGGEWTEAFF.

The gene calls are TRBV6-5 and TRBJ1-4, with D unresolved. CDR1 is MNHEY and CDR2 is SVGAGI in the germline V gene. V lost 6 bases, J lost 8 bases, and 7 bases lay in between. The CDR3 extends over 11 amino acids. Here the CDR3 DNA reads TGTGCCAGCAGCTCGGGGGAAAAACTGTTTTTT. Its translation: CASSSGEKLFF.

The chain couples TRBV6-1 to TRBJ2-3; possibly TRBD2 for D (5 bases). The germline V gene encodes CDR1 MNHNS and CDR2 SASEGT. Deletions cut 2 bases from V and 1 base from J, with 22 bases between. The CDR3 length is 19 residues. The CDR3 is CASSEREGVFRVGTDTQYF. CDR3 nucleotides: TGTGCCAGCAGTGAACGCGAGGGAGTTTTTAGAGTGGGCACAGATACGCAGTATTTT.

The V gene is TRBV6-1, the J gene TRBJ2-7, with D uncertain. Deletions cut 1 base from V and 2 bases from J, with 15 bases between. Germline assignment: CDR1 MNHNS and CDR2 SASEGT. The CDR3 is 16 amino acids. In DNA form, the CDR3 reads TGTGCCAGCAGTGAAGGAAGACAAGGTGTTCCCTACGAGCAGTACTTC. Residues: CASSEGRQGVPYEQYF.

V usage is TRBV4-3 and J usage is TRBJ2-7, with a weak D call TRBD2 (5 bases). Trimming shortened V by 4 bases and J by 3 bases, and 13 bases separated the two germline ends. CDR3 size: 14 residues. In germline, CDR1 is LGHNA, CDR2 YSLEER. The CDR3 nucleotides read TGCGCCAGCAGCCCTGCGACCGGGAACTACGAGCAGTACTTC. This codes for CASSPATGNYEQYF.

CDR3 amino acids: CASSLFSDRGLVTGELFF. The CDR3 DNA reads as TGTGCCAGCAGCTTATTTTCGGACAGGGGGCTGGTCACCGGGGAGCTGTTTTTT. The genes are TRBV7-8 and TRBJ2-2, with 11 bases lining up with TRBD1. Germline V gene sequence: CDR1 SGHVS, CDR2 FQNEAQ. The CDR3 is made up of 18 amino acids. Trimming at V came to 2 bases and at J to 4 bases, leaving 9 bases not matched to a gene.

The gene calls are TRBV21-1 and TRBJ1-5. TRBV21-1 is described as a pseudogene. This CDR3 region has 19 residues. This CDR3 reads CASSWRFGREVNSNQPQHF. The DNA for the CDR3 is TGTGCCAGCAGTTGGAGATTTGGCAGGGAGGTCAATAGCAATCAGCCCCAGCATTTT.

The chain couples TRBV7-9 to TRBJ2-3; possibly TRBD2 for D (6 bases). CDR3 size: 13 residues. CDR1 and CDR2 (germline): SEHNR, FQNEAQ (reference sequence). V shed 5 bases and J shed 5 bases, with 11 bases lying between them. The CDR3 bases are TGTGCCAGCAGCCAACGGGGAGGAGATACGCAGTATTTT. This codes for CASSQRGGDTQYF.

The rearrangement links TRBV13 to TRBJ2-6; a possible D gene is TRBD2 (6 bases). Germline CDR1 is PRHDT and CDR2 is FYEKMQ (reference sequence). Trimming shortened V by 5 bases and J by 0 bases, and 11 bases separated the two germline ends. The CDR3 length is 16 residues. For the CDR3, the DNA is TGTGCCAGCAGCCCGGAGGGGACCTCTGGGGCCAACGTCCTGACTTTC. The encoded protein is CASSPEGTSGANVLTF.

The chain carries TRBV11-2 and TRBJ1-5; the D is unclear. Per germline, CDR1 SGHAT and CDR2 FQNNGV. This CDR3 region has 15 residues. Trimming stripped 0 bases from V and 1 base from J, with 7 bases between. The CDR3 loop reads CASSLDFPSNQPQHF. DNA for the CDR3: TGTGCCAGCAGCTTAGATTTCCCAAGCAATCAGCCCCAGCATTTT.

The chain links TRBV5-5 to TRBJ1-1; 8 nucleotides agree with TRBD1. The CDR3 sequence is 14 residues long. Germline CDR1 reads SGHKS; CDR2 reads YYEKEE (reference sequence). V lost 0 bases and J lost 5; bases outside the gene matches: 3. The CDR3 loop reads CASSLGQGKTEAFF. The CDR3 region has the DNA TGTGCCAGCAGCTTGGGACAGGGGAAGACTGAAGCTTTCTTT. The variable domain in full, completed from reference TRBV5-5 and TRBJ1-1, reads DAGVTQSPTHLIKTRGQQVTLRCSPISGHKSVSWYQQVLGQGPQFIFQYYEKEERGRGNFPDRFSARQFPNYSSELNVNALLLGDSALYLCASSLGQGKTEAFFGQGTRLTVV.

As DNA, the CDR3 is TGTGCCAGCAGCCCCCCGGACAGGGGGCAACATCAGCCCCAGCATTTT. It is translated as CASSPPDRGQHQPQHF. This chain connects TRBV7-4 to TRBJ1-5; 11 bases are a match to TRBD1. Trimming at V came to 5 bases and at J to 5 bases, leaving 8 bases not matched to a gene. The CDR3 is made up of 16 amino acids. Germline CDR1 reads SGHVT; CDR2 reads SQSDAQ.

The chain links TRBV7-2 to TRBJ2-3; 8 bases agree with TRBD1. The germline CDR1 and CDR2 sequences are SGHTA and FQGNSA. This CDR3 comprises 17 residues. The junction had 10 bases not matched to a gene; V was cut back by 0 bases and J by 5 bases. In nucleotides, the CDR3 is TGTGCCAGCAGCTTAGCGCGGACAGGGAAAAGGCAAGATACGCAGTATTTT. It yields the protein CASSLARTGKRQDTQYF.

This chain connects TRBV9 to TRBJ2-7, with TRBD2 as a possible D gene (6 bases). V was clipped by 4 bases and J by 1 base, with 18 bases between them. CDR3 size: 16 residues. CDR1 SGDLS and CDR2 YYNGEE come from the germline V gene. The CDR3 loop reads CASSPSAGLGSYEQYF. For the CDR3, the DNA is TGTGCCAGCAGCCCTAGCGCGGGGTTAGGTTCCTACGAGCAGTACTTC.

The chain couples TRBV25-1 to TRBJ2-3; the match to TRBD2 covers 8 bases. The CDR3 extends over 16 amino acids. V dropped 5 bases and J dropped 0; count of bases not matched to a gene: 7. CDR1 MGHDK and CDR2 SYGVNS come from the germline V gene. In DNA, the CDR3 is TGTGCCAGCAGTCACGGGGGGGTATTGAGCACAGATACGCAGTATTTT. This encodes CASSHGGVLSTDTQYF.

V gene TRBV5-6 combines with J gene TRBJ2-1, with 8 nucleotides matching TRBD1. Losses at the gene ends were 0 bases for V and 8 bases for J; bases not matched to a gene: 4. The V gene's germline CDR1 is SGHDT and CDR2 YYEEEE. The CDR3 spans 14 residues. CDR3 residues: CASSLEDRVDEQFF. DNA for the CDR3: TGTGCCAGCAGCTTGGAGGACAGGGTAGATGAGCAGTTCTTC.

The V call is TRBV7-2, the J call TRBJ2-7; a possible D gene is TRBD1 (5 bases). CDR3 length: 16 residues. The V end lost 0 bases, the J end lost 6 bases, and 18 bases lay between the germline ends. Per the germline V gene, CDR1 is SGHTA and CDR2 is FQGNSA. The DNA of the CDR3 is TGTGCCAGCAGCTTAGCGCTAGAAGGGAAAGGGGCCGAGCAGTACTTC. Its translation: CASSLALEGKGAEQYF.

This rearrangement joins TRBV4-1 to TRBJ2-7; 9 bases map to TRBD2. The V gene's germline CDR1 is MGHRA and CDR2 YSYEKL. The CDR3 runs to 16 residues. The trim removed 1 base at V and 3 bases at J, leaving 7 bases unmatched. CDR3 sequence reads: CASSQVSSGGYYEQYF. DNA for the CDR3: TGCGCCAGCAGCCAAGTGAGTAGCGGGGGATACTACGAGCAGTACTTC.